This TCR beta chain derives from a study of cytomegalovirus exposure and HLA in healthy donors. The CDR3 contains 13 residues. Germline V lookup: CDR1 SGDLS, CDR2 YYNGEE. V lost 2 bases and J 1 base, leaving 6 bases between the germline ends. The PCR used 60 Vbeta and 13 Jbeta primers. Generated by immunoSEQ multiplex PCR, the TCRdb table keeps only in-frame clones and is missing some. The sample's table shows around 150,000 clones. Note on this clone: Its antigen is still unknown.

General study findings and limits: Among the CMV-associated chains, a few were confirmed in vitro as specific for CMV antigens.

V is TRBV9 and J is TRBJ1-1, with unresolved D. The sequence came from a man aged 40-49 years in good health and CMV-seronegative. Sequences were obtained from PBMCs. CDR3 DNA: TGTGCCAGCAGCGTGTCTCCGAACACTGAAGCTTTCTTT. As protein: CASSVSPNTEAFF.